One T cell receptor (beta chain) is described in this entry. Trimming shortened V by 9 bases and J by 3 bases, and 17 bases separated the two germline ends. This CDR3 contains 15 residues. Looked up from germline, CDR1 is MNHEY and CDR2 is SMNVEV (reference sequence). Exclusion of a patient followed from autoimmune disease history or systemic immunosuppression. Researchers took blood at baseline, on cycle 4 day 1, and on cycle 7 day 1. Profiling relied on immunoSEQ multiplex PCR, and the TCRdb table lists in-frame clones only, not all of them. This table holds some 60,000 clones, 85% to 90% found once. The entry originates in a study of OX40 agonist ivuxolimab in advanced cancers.

This sequence was found in an adult with an advanced solid tumor such as melanoma, head and neck, liver or kidney cancer. This rearrangement joins TRBV27 to TRBJ1-4, with D uncertain. The sample was CD4+ or CD8+ T cells sorted from blood, taken in a trial of the OX40 agonist ivuxolimab. CDR3 sequence reads: CASSERGAPNEKLFF. The CDR3, as DNA: TGTGCCAGTTCCGAACGGGGAGCCCCTAATGAAAAACTGTTTTTT.